A single T cell receptor beta chain is shown here with its context. Sequenced by immunoSEQ multiplex PCR; TCRdb stores in-frame clones only, minus some. In the table there are more than 300,000 clones, 88% of which are singletons. These data are taken from a study of blood T cell repertoires in COVID-19. Study context: Acute-phase and convalescent COVID-19 samples originated in the United States, Italy and Spain.

Ages ranged from about 18 to 89 years, with residence in some 25 US areas. This TCR came from a woman aged 18 to 35 who had recovered from COVID-19. Sequenced material: PBMCs or T cells enriched from blood (not recorded which).

CDR3 in amino acids: CASSTEGQGNYGYTF. The CDR3, as DNA: TGTGCCAGCAGCACCGAAGGACAGGGGAACTATGGCTACACCTTC. The chain uses TRBV6-5 and TRBJ1-2; 9 nucleotides align to TRBD1. Germline V lookup: CDR1 MNHEY, CDR2 SVGAGI. CDR3 size: 15 residues. J was trimmed by 2 bases and V by 6 bases; bases with no gene match: 7.